The 17 T cell receptor beta chains below all came from one sample that was sequenced in a study of blood T cell repertoires in COVID-19. Sequenced by immunoSEQ multiplex PCR; TCRdb stores in-frame clones only, minus some. The table includes more than 80,000 clones, roughly 80% detected once. The specimen sequenced was peripheral blood. The receptors derive from a human donor in a cohort sampled during active COVID-19.

V and J are TRBV28 and TRBJ1-2; weak D call: TRBD1 (6 bases). Germline assignment: CDR1 MDHEN and CDR2 SYDVKM. This CDR3 contains 16 residues. Trimming stripped 6 bases from V and 0 bases from J, with 17 bases between. CDR3: CASSPHTRGANYGYTF. The CDR3 nucleotides are TGTGCCAGCAGCCCGCACACCAGGGGAGCTAACTATGGCTACACCTTC.

The chain links TRBV6-2 or TRBV6-3 to TRBJ2-5; 9 bases map to TRBD2. V was clipped by 2 bases and J by 2 bases; unmatched bases: 6. Germline-derived CDR1 and CDR2 are MNHEY and SVGEGT. The CDR3 is 16 amino acids. CDR3 in DNA: TGTGCCAGCAGTTACCGAGGTAGCGGGGGACAAGAGACCCAGTACTTC. Its protein is CASSYRGSGGQETQYF.

A word on this clone: The sample carries other DNA sequences with the same CDR3. This sequence joins TRBV3-1 (or the pseudogene TRBV3-2) and TRBJ1-3; D is ambiguous. The CDR3 spans 15 residues. Germline lookup yields CDR1 LGHDT and CDR2 YNNKEL (reference sequence). The ends were cut back, 1 base at V and 0 bases at J, with 7 bases in the middle. The CDR3 region is CASSQVGSSGNTIYF. CDR3 in DNA: TGTGCCAGCAGCCAAGTTGGGAGCTCTGGAAACACCATATATTTT.

This clone has just one count. The J gene is TRBJ2-2, the V gene TRBV30, with a possible D match to TRBD1 (5 bases). CDR1 and CDR2 from the germline V gene are GTSNPN and SVGIG (reference sequence). V shed 1 base and J shed 5 bases, with 20 bases lying between them. The CDR3 contains 17 residues. The CDR3 loop reads CAWSAGWGRRGTGELFF. The CDR3 DNA reads TGTGCCTGGAGTGCCGGGTGGGGCAGGCGAGGTACCGGGGAGCTGTTTTTT.

The chain links TRBV6-5 to TRBJ2-7; D perhaps matches TRBD2 (5 bases). V lost 0 bases and J 1 base, leaving 10 bases between the germline ends. Germline lookup yields CDR1 MNHEY and CDR2 SVGAGI. The CDR3 totals 15 residues. In DNA form, the CDR3 reads TGTGCCAGCAGTTACTCTGGAGGATCATCCTACGAGCAGTACTTC. It is translated as CASSYSGGSSYEQYF.

This rearrangement joins TRBV7-8 to TRBJ1-2, with 7 bases lining up with TRBD1. CDR1 SGHVS and CDR2 FQNEAQ come from the germline V gene. The CDR3 is 16 residues long. V trimming: 4 bases; J trimming: 1 base; junction bases outside the gene matches: 9. The CDR3 bases are TGTGCCAGCAGCTCGAGTCGGGACAGTAATAACTATGGCTACACCTTC. Its protein product is CASSSSRDSNNYGYTF.

The chain carries TRBV19 and TRBJ1-1; 12 bases fit TRBD1. Germline V gives CDR1 LNHDA, CDR2 SQIVND (reference sequence). The CDR3 contains 16 residues. V gave up 5 bases and J gave up 2 bases; unmatched junction bases: 6. The CDR3 protein is CASSVGTGGANTEAFF. In DNA, the CDR3 is TGTGCCAGTAGTGTCGGGACAGGGGGCGCAAACACTGAAGCTTTCTTT.

There are a few counts of this clone. The chain employs TRBV28 and TRBJ1-6; weak D call: TRBD1 (5 bases). The CDR3 extends over 14 amino acids. V lost 0 bases, J lost 10 bases, and 10 bases lay in between. CDR1 and CDR2 (germline): MDHEN, SYDVKM. The CDR3 nucleotides are TGTGCCAGCAGTTTATGGTCAGGGAACTCACCCCTCCACTTT. Translating gives CASSLWSGNSPLHF.

This rearrangement joins TRBV3-1 (or the pseudogene TRBV3-2) to TRBJ2-7, with a tentative D call TRBD2 (6 bases). Germline-derived CDR1 and CDR2 are LGHDT and YNNKEL (reference sequence). This CDR3 region has 15 residues. The V end was cut by 3 bases, the J end by 3 bases, with 15 bases between. The chain's CDR3 is CASSQQPLGSYEQYF. The CDR3 nucleotides read TGTGCCAGCAGCCAGCAACCCCTCGGGAGCTACGAGCAGTACTTC.

The CDR3 sequence is CASSLRLAGSQTGELFF. CDR3 coding DNA: TGTGCCAGCAGCCTCCGACTAGCGGGGAGTCAAACCGGGGAGCTGTTTTTT. The J gene is TRBJ2-2, the V gene TRBV3-1 (or the pseudogene TRBV3-2); 11 bases match TRBD2. Trimming removed 4 bases from V and 5 bases from J; junction bases left unmatched: 9. This CDR3 spans 17 amino acids. In germline, CDR1 is LGHDT, CDR2 YNNKEL (reference sequence).

The table lists this clone with a few counts. Here the CDR3 DNA reads TGCGCCAGCAGTCGACACCAAGCGGGGTCCTCCACAGATACGCAGTATTTT. This translates into CASSRHQAGSSTDTQYF. V usage is TRBV5-1 and J usage is TRBJ2-3; TRBD2 agrees at 7 bases. The CDR3 contains 17 residues. CDR1 SGHRS and CDR2 YFSETQ come from the germline V gene. Unmatched junction bases numbered 14, after V lost 5 bases and J lost 2 bases. Combining the CDR3 with reference TRBV5-1 and TRBJ2-3 gives the whole variable domain KAGVTQTPRYLIKTRGQQVTLSCSPISGHRSVSWYQQTPGQGLQFLFEYFSETQRNKGNFPGRFSGRQFSNSRSEMNVSTLELGDSALYLCASSRHQAGSSTDTQYFGPGTRLTVL.

This clone was picked up one time. V is TRBV5-1 and J is TRBJ2-1, with 7 nucleotides matching TRBD1. CDR1 and CDR2 (germline): SGHRS, YFSETQ. This CDR3 spans 15 amino acids. The trim removed 0 bases at V and 2 bases at J, leaving 2 bases unmatched. The DNA for the CDR3 is TGCGCCAGCAGCTTGGAGGGACAGCCCTACAATGAGCAGTTCTTC. Protein: CASSLEGQPYNEQFF.

This chain connects TRBV19 to TRBJ2-7; 9 bases are a match to TRBD1. CDR3 length: 15 amino acids. J lost 0 bases, V lost 6 bases, and 6 bases had no gene match. Germline CDR1 is LNHDA and CDR2 is SQIVND (reference sequence). CDR3 residues: CASRVMGQGSYEQYF. The CDR3 DNA reads as TGTGCCAGTAGGGTAATGGGACAGGGCTCCTACGAGCAGTACTTC.

This chain joins TRBV4-2 and TRBJ2-2; TRBD1 might be the D (6 bases). Trimming took 3 bases from V and 5 from J, leaving 16 bases between them. The CDR3 runs 16 residues. The germline V gene encodes CDR1 LGHNA and CDR2 YNFKEQ. This chain's CDR3 is CASSQAGTTLTGELFF. The CDR3 DNA sequence: TGTGCCAGCAGCCAGGCCGGGACAACGCTTACCGGGGAGCTGTTTTTT.

The rearrangement links TRBV5-6 to TRBJ1-2; possible D gene TRBD1, 5 bases. The CDR3 extends over 14 amino acids. Germline V gene lookup returns CDR1 SGHDT and CDR2 YYEEEE. V lost 1 base and J lost 8, with 15 bases in between. The chain's CDR3 is CASSLSQGLVGYTF. The DNA of the CDR3 is TGTGCCAGCAGCTTGAGCCAGGGCCTGGTCGGCTACACCTTC.

This chain joins TRBV20-1 and TRBJ2-1; 7 bases agree with TRBD2. Germline CDR1 and CDR2: DFQATT and SNEGSKA (reference sequence). The CDR3 has 11 amino acids. V was clipped by 5 bases and J by 6 bases; unmatched bases: 1. This CDR3 is CSAPSGNEQFF. CDR3 bases: TGCAGTGCTCCTAGCGGCAATGAGCAGTTCTTC.

This chain links TRBV24-1 with TRBJ2-5; 7 bases fit TRBD1. Germline CDR1 and CDR2: KGHDR and SFDVKD. V was clipped by 7 bases and J by 2 bases; unmatched bases: 6. The CDR3 totals 14 residues. The CDR3: CATSAQGVQETQYF. CDR3 nucleotide sequence: TGTGCCACCAGCGCCCAGGGGGTTCAAGAGACCCAGTACTTC.